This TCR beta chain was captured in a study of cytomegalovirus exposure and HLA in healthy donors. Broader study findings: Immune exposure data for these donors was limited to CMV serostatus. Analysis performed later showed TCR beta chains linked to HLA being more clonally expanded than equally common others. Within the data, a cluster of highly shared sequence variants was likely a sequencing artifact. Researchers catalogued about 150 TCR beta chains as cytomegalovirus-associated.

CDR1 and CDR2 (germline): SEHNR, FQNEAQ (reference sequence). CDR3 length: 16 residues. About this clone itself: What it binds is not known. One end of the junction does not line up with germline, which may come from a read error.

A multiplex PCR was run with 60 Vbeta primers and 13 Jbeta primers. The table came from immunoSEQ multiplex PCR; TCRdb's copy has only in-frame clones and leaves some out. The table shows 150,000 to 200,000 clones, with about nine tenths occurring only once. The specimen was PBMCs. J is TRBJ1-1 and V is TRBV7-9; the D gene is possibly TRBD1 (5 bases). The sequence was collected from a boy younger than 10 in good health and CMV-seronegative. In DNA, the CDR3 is TGTTCCAGCAGCTCCACAAAGACGGACATGAACACTGAAGCTTTCTTT. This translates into CSSSSTKTDMNTEAFF.